This paragraph covers one T cell receptor beta chain sequence. Antigen: not known. The sample originates from a study of T cells in localized non-small cell lung cancer. Overall study results and limits: Increased T cell density in blood showed an association with longer overall survival.

The CDR3 contains 14 residues. Germline loops: CDR1 SGDLS, CDR2 YYNGEE. Trimming stripped 3 bases from V and 7 bases from J, with 16 bases between. The table came from immunoSEQ multiplex PCR; TCRdb's copy has only in-frame clones and leaves some out. Of about 24,000 clones listed, about four fifths are singletons. The TCR sequence derives from a man between 40 and 69 years old with stage II lung adenocarcinoma. Source: PBMCs, taken before any cancer treatment. This chain joins TRBV9 and TRBJ1-1; possibly TRBD1 for D (5 bases). The CDR3 sequence is CASSAFEGISEAFF. Written as DNA, the CDR3 is TGTGCCAGCAGCGCCTTTGAGGGGATTAGTGAAGCTTTCTTT.